This is a list of T cell receptor beta chains from one sample in a study of beta chain features in type 1 diabetes. Some clones are missing from TCRdb's copy, which holds only in-frame ones; the method was immunoSEQ multiplex PCR. In the table there are 430,000 or so clones, 10% to 12% of which are singletons. Sequenced input: naive CD4+ T cells from blood. The receptor source for this set is a woman aged 18-29 years in good health. Each CDR3 is given with its conserved first and last residue. A D gene is named only where the DNA matches it firmly. Rows may omit the clone size; those that give it use once, few, many or a size class.

J gene,V gene,D gene,clone size,CDR3 DNA,CDR3 protein
TRBJ2-3,TRBV7-3,TRBD2,few,TGTGCCAGCAGCCCGGTAGCGGGATCCGGTTTGTATACGCAGTATTTT,CASSPVAGSGLYTQYF
TRBJ2-6,TRBV9,-,many,TGTGCCAGCACTGGTACCTCTGGGGCCAACGTCCTGACTTTC,CASTGTSGANVLTF
TRBJ2-7,TRBV19,-,-,TGTGCCAGTAGTACTCACTCAGGGATCTACGAGCAGTACTTC,CASSTHSGIYEQYF
TRBJ2-1,TRBV9,-,-,TGTGCCAGCAGCGTATCTCCGTATGAGCAGTTCTTC,CASSVSPYEQFF
TRBJ2-1,TRBV7-2,TRBD2,few,TGTGCCAGCAGCTTAGTGGTGCTAGCGGGAGGGGATGAGCAGTTCTTC,CASSLVVLAGGDEQFF
TRBJ1-2,TRBV29-1,-,-,TGCAGCGTTGAAGATCTTCGGGGGGCGTTAAGAGATGGCTACACCTTC,CSVEDLRGALRDGYTF
TRBJ1-1,TRBV5-1,-,few,TGCGCCAGCAGCTTCAGGGTTAACACTGAAGCTTTCTTT,CASSFRVNTEAFF
TRBJ2-3,TRBV6-6,-,-,TGTGCCAGCAGTTACGGTCGCACAGATACGCAGTATTTT,CASSYGRTDTQYF
TRBJ2-1,TRBV18,-,few,TGTGCCAGCTCACCAATGGGGGAGGCGCAGTTCTTC,CASSPMGEAQFF
TRBJ2-7,TRBV10-3,TRBD2,few,TGTGCCATCAGTGGGACTAGCGGCTCCTACGAGCAGTACTTC,CAISGTSGSYEQYF
TRBJ2-7,TRBV6-5,TRBD2,-,TGTGCCAGCAGGCCCTTAGCGGGGGAGGTCTACGAGCAGTACTTC,CASRPLAGEVYEQYF
TRBJ1-2,TRBV15,TRBD1,-,TGTGCCACCAGCAGTGTGGGACAGGGTGGATTGAGGAACTATGGCTACACCTTC,CATSSVGQGGLRNYGYTF
TRBJ1-6,TRBV5-4,-,-,TGTGCCAGCAGCTTGGGCAGGCAAACAAATTCACCCCTCCACTTT,CASSLGRQTNSPLHF
TRBJ2-3,TRBV6-5,-,-,TGTGCCAGCAAGACAGTGACCTCCACAGATACGCAGTATTTT,CASKTVTSTDTQYF
TRBJ2-5,TRBV14,TRBD1,few,TGTGCCAGCAGCCGGGGGACAGGGGGCGCGGTCGCGACCCAGTACTTC,CASSRGTGGAVATQYF
TRBJ2-3,TRBV5-1,TRBD1,-,TGCGCCAGCAGCTGGAGGGCAGGGGGCAGCTCAGATACGCAGTATTTT,CASSWRAGGSSDTQYF
TRBJ2-3,TRBV9,-,few,TGTGCCAGCAACCCGAATGCGGGCGGTAGCACAGATACGCAGTATTTT,CASNPNAGGSTDTQYF
TRBJ2-1,TRBV30,TRBD2,few,TGTGCCTGGAGTGTCTCTAGCGGGAGGTACAATGAGCAGTTCTTC,CAWSVSSGRYNEQFF
TRBJ2-5,TRBV4-2,-,-,TGTGCCAGCAGCCCTAATGGGGACGGAGGAGAAGAGACCCAGTACTTC,CASSPNGDGGEETQYF
TRBJ1-4,TRBV4-1,-,-,TGCGCCAGCAGCCTGACGCAGCCAACTAATGAAAAACTGTTTTTT,CASSLTQPTNEKLFF
TRBJ2-1,TRBV6-5,TRBD1,-,TGTGCCAGCAGCCCGGACAGGGGGCTCAATGAGCAGTTCTTC,CASSPDRGLNEQFF
TRBJ2-3,TRBV4-1,-,once,TGCGCCAGCAGCCAAGGGTCTTTCGTACAGGGCCTCTTGGGGCTGGGCACAGATACGCAGTATTTT,CASSQGSFVQGLLGLGTDTQYF
TRBJ2-1,TRBV9,-,few,TGTGCCAGCAGCGTACCCCCAGGAGGGTGGAATGAGCAGTTCTTC,CASSVPPGGWNEQFF
TRBJ1-2,TRBV29-1,-,few,TGCAGCGTTGTCGGACGGACAACTAACTATGGCTACACCTTC,CSVVGRTTNYGYTF
TRBJ2-3,TRBV2,TRBD1,-,TGTGCCAGCCAGGGGGCCGGCACAGATACGCAGTATTTT,CASQGAGTDTQYF
TRBJ2-5,TRBV25-1,TRBD2,few,TGTGCCAGCAGTGATCAATCTAGCGGGGGGGAGACCCAGTACTTC,CASSDQSSGGETQYF
TRBJ2-3,TRBV28,-,few,TGTGCCAGCAGTCCCCCCGCCACAGATACGCAGTATTTT,CASSPPATDTQYF
TRBJ2-7,TRBV28,TRBD2,-,TGTGCCAGCAGTACGGGGCGCGGGAGGCCTCTACGCGAGCAGTACTTC,CASSTGRGRPLREQYF
TRBJ1-1,TRBV7-2,-,-,TGTGCCAGCAGACAACAGAGGAACACTGAAGCTTTCTTT,CASRQQRNTEAFF
TRBJ1-1,TRBV5-1,-,-,TGCGCCAGCAGCTTGGAGTCCAACACTGAAGCTTTCTTT,CASSLESNTEAFF
TRBJ2-3,TRBV7-3,TRBD1,-,TGTGCCAGCAGAAAAGACAGGGGGACAGATACGCAGTATTTT,CASRKDRGTDTQYF
TRBJ2-5,TRBV29-1,-,-,TGCAGCGTTGAAGAACGGGGTAGAGAGACCCAGTACTTC,CSVEERGRETQYF
TRBJ1-5,TRBV28,-,few,TGTGCCAGCACAGCGGGGGGGGCAGCTAACCAGCCCCAGCATTTT,CASTAGGAANQPQHF
TRBJ2-2,TRBV29-1,-,few,TGCGGCGGCGCGTCGAACACCGGGGAGCTGTTTTTT,CGGASNTGELFF
TRBJ2-3,TRBV28,-,few,TGTGCCAGCAGTTTCCCCCTGGTATGGGGGAGCACAGATACGCAGTATTTT,CASSFPLVWGSTDTQYF
TRBJ2-3,TRBV6-5,TRBD1,few,TGTGCCAGCAAGGACAGGGGGTTCGCAGATACGCAGTATTTT,CASKDRGFADTQYF
TRBJ2-1,TRBV7-2,-,few,TGTGCCAGCAGCGGGGGGACCTCCTACAATGAGCAGTTCTTC,CASSGGTSYNEQFF
TRBJ2-7,TRBV6-5,TRBD2,-,TGTGCCAGCGCTGTTAGCGGGAGCTACGAGCAGTACTTC,CASAVSGSYEQYF
TRBJ1-4,TRBV14,-,-,TGTGCCAGCAGCCACAACAGCCAACGGTTAGGGGCAAAACTGTTTTTT,CASSHNSQRLGAKLFF
TRBJ2-7,TRBV5-6,-,few,TGTGCCAGCAGACCGCGACAGAACTACGAGCAGTACTTC,CASRPRQNYEQYF
TRBJ1-3,TRBV7-2,TRBD1,few,TGTGCCAGCAGCTTTGACAGGGGGGGAAACACCATATATTTT,CASSFDRGGNTIYF
TRBJ1-2,TRBV27,TRBD1,-,TGTGCCAGCGGCCGGGACAGCACTTATGGCTACACCTTC,CASGRDSTYGYTF
TRBJ2-1,TRBV4-3,TRBD2,few,TGCGCCAGCAGCCGATCGTGGGTGACTAGCGGTAACAATGAGCAGTTCTTC,CASSRSWVTSGNNEQFF